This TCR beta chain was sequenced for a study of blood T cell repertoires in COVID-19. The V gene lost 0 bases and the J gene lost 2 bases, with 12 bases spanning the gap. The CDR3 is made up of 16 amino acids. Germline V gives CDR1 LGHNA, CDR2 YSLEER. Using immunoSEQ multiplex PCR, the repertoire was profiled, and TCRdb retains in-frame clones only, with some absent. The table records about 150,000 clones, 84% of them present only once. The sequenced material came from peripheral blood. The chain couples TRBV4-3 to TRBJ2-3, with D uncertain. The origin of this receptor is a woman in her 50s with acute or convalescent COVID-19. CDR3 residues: CASSQDWSLPTDTQYF. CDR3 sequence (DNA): TGCGCCAGCAGCCAAGATTGGTCACTCCCCACAGATACGCAGTATTTT.